The 24 T cell receptor beta chains presented below share a single source sample, sequenced in a study of blood T cells in healthy people across ages (dated by TCRdb to the mid-2010s). The library was built by means of 5' RACE. The instrument was an Illumina HiSeq 2500. A second PCR of about 6 to 11 cycles was run with a J-beta primer mix and a sample-barcoded 5' primer. TCRdb trimmed the raw reads at Q25, called clones with MiXCR and kept productive beta chains. Each entry is one CDR3 protein sequence, shown with its most common DNA and genes. The sample table holds roughly 800,000 distinct CDR3 sequences, of which 20% to 30% were seen once. The ten largest clones represent around 3.6% of the sample. This same sample was also part of a study on T cells of mothers and their children.

The material sequenced was blood. The receptors shown here come from a boy younger than 18 in good health.

The chain carries TRBV7-2 and TRBJ2-7; D ambiguous. The V gene's germline CDR1 is SGHTA and CDR2 FQGNSA. This CDR3 has 15 residues. The V gene lost 4 bases and the J gene lost 0 bases, with 13 bases spanning the gap. The chain's CDR3 is CASSSNLGSSYEQYV. The CDR3 coding sequence is TGTGCCAGCAGCTCCAATCTGGGTAGCTCCTACGAGCAGTACGTC.

This chain links TRBV7-9 with TRBJ1-5; TRBD1 aligns across 7 bases. Trimming took 5 bases from V and 5 from J; bases not matched to a gene: 9. This CDR3 comprises 15 residues. CDR1 is SEHNR, CDR2 FQNEAQ, per germline (reference sequence). The DNA of the CDR3 is TGTGCCAGCAGCCTAGAGGCCCAGGGGGATCAGCCCCAGCATTTT. Amino acids: CASSLEAQGDQPQHF.

This clonotype was picked up a small number of times. This chain joins TRBV2 and TRBJ1-5, with unresolved D. The V end was cut by 3 bases, the J end by 5 bases, with 11 bases between. This CDR3 comprises 14 residues. Per germline, CDR1 SNHLY and CDR2 FYNNEI. The CDR3 DNA is TGTGCCAGCAGTGACGGGAGCTGGGATCAGCCCCAGCATTTT. Translating it yields CASSDGSWDQPQHF.

This clonotype turned up a few times. This chain links TRBV20-1 with TRBJ2-5, with 7 nucleotides matching TRBD2. V lost 6 bases and J lost 5; bases outside the gene matches: 9. Per the germline V gene, CDR1 is DFQATT and CDR2 is SNEGSKA (reference sequence). This CDR3 spans 13 amino acids. The CDR3 region is CSATAGLGETQYF. The CDR3 bases are TGCAGTGCAACAGCGGGACTGGGCGAGACCCAGTACTTC.

In its sample, this clonotype was seen many times. The CDR3, as DNA: TGTGCCAGCAGCTTAGATGACCGTGTCTACTTC. It encodes CASSLDDRVYF. The chain couples TRBV11-2 to TRBJ2-5; D is uncertain. The CDR3 has 11 residues. Trimming pared 0 bases from V and 14 bases from J, leaving 10 bases between. CDR1 and CDR2 from the germline V gene are SGHAT and FQNNGV. The variable domain in full, completed from reference TRBV11-2 and TRBJ2-5, reads EAGVAQSPRYKIIEKRQSVAFWCNPISGHATLYWYQQILGQGPKLLIQFQNNGVVDDSQLPKDRFSAERLKGVDSTLKIQPAKLEDSAVYLCASSLDDRVYFGPGTRLLVL.

The chain links TRBV15 to TRBJ2-3; TRBD1 is a possible D gene (5 bases). The CDR3 is 16 amino acids. Trimming cost V 1 base and J 1 base, with 12 bases left between them. Germline CDR1 and CDR2: LNHNV and YYDKDF (reference sequence). CDR3 in DNA: TGTGCCACCAGCAGAGGTGTTGACAGCCGCACAGATACGCAGTATTTT. Translation: CATSRGVDSRTDTQYF.

In this sample, this clonotype turned up a few times. The chain couples TRBV5-1 to TRBJ2-2, with TRBD1 identical over 8 bases. The CDR3 is 16 amino acids. V trimming: 2 bases; J trimming: 8 bases; junction bases outside the gene matches: 11. From germline, CDR1 is SGHRS and CDR2 YFSETQ. For the CDR3, the DNA is TGCGCCAGCAGCTTCGGCAGGGGGCCGAGCACGGGGGAGCTGTTTTTT. Protein: CASSFGRGPSTGELFF.

The DNA for the CDR3 is TGCAGCGCCTATCTTACAGATACGCAGTATTTT. It yields the protein CSAYLTDTQYF. This chain joins TRBV29-1 and TRBJ2-3; D unclear. The CDR3 contains 11 residues. The germline V gene has CDR1 SQVTM and CDR2 ANQGSEA. V gave up 7 bases and J gave up 3 bases, with 8 bases separating them.

This clonotype turned up a few times. V is TRBV15 and J is TRBJ1-4, with D possibly being TRBD1 (6 bases). The germline V gene encodes CDR1 LNHNV and CDR2 YYDKDF (reference sequence). The CDR3 length is 15 residues. V gave up 7 bases and J gave up 0 bases, with 12 bases separating them. CDR3 sequence (DNA): TGTGCCACCAAAAGGACAGCAACAACTAATGAAAAACTGTTTTTT. Protein sequence: CATKRTATTNEKLFF.

This clonotype was seen at least ten times. The CDR3 nucleotides read TGTGCCAGCTCACCTACAGGGGGAAATTACGAGCAGTACTTC. This gives the protein CASSPTGGNYEQYF. The chain combines TRBV18 with TRBJ2-7; the match to TRBD1 covers 8 bases. This CDR3 has 14 residues. Per germline, CDR1 KGHSH and CDR2 LQKENI. V shed 3 bases, J shed 4 bases, and the junction held 5 bases outside the gene matches. The full variable domain, completed using reference TRBV18 and TRBJ2-7, is NAGVMQNPRHLVRRRGQEARLRCSPMKGHSHVYWYRQLPEEGLKFMVYLQKENIIDESGMPKERFSAEFPKEGPSILRIQQVVRGDSAAYFCASSPTGGNYEQYFGPGTRLTVT.

A few counts support this clonotype. V gene TRBV5-5 combines with J gene TRBJ1-4, with D unresolved. V was shortened by 9 bases and J by 8 bases, with 20 bases between the two germline ends. Germline V gives CDR1 SGHKS, CDR2 YYEKEE (reference sequence). The CDR3 consists of 14 residues. The chain's CDR3 is CANRNSPPQEKLFF. CDR3 nucleotide sequence: TGTGCCAACAGAAACTCACCACCACAGGAAAAACTGTTTTTT.

The chain is built from TRBV29-1 and TRBJ2-7, with 7 bases identical to TRBD1. Unmatched junction bases numbered 11, after V lost 8 bases and J lost 7 bases. Germline assignment: CDR1 SQVTM and CDR2 ANQGSEA. This CDR3 contains 12 residues. Here the CDR3 reads CSISTGENEQYF. CDR3 nucleotides: TGCAGCATTAGTACAGGGGAAAATGAGCAGTACTTC.

The rearrangement joins TRBV29-1 to TRBJ1-1, with D hard to call. Between the trimmed V and J ends, which lost 3 bases and 7 bases, there was a span of 12 bases. The CDR3 extends over 12 amino acids. Germline V gene sequence: CDR1 SQVTM, CDR2 ANQGSEA. The CDR3, as DNA: TGCAGCGTTGAGGCAGGTTCCAGTGAAGCTTTCTTT. Translating gives CSVEAGSSEAFF.

The chain joins TRBV12-3 or TRBV12-4 to TRBJ1-2; D gene uncertain. V gave up 3 bases and J gave up 4 bases, with 9 bases separating them. This CDR3 region has 13 residues. The CDR3 DNA reads as TGTGCCAGCAGTTTTGCCAGCGTCTATGGCTACACCTTC. Encoded protein: CASSFASVYGYTF.

This clonotype was counted only a few times. The CDR3 here is CASRELPGNEKLFF. The CDR3 nucleotides are TGTGCCAGCAGAGAATTACCGGGCAATGAAAAACTGTTTTTT. The rearrangement uses TRBV12-3 or TRBV12-4 and TRBJ1-4, with D unclear. CDR3 length equals 14 residues. Trimming took 6 bases from V and 5 from J, leaving 13 bases between them.

The chain is built from TRBV29-1 and TRBJ2-1, with D possibly matching TRBD2 (7 bases). With the DNA end fitting TRBJ2-7 better, the J assignment may be wrong. The CDR3 totals 13 residues. In germline, CDR1 is SQVTM, CDR2 ANQGSEA. Here the CDR3 DNA reads TGCAGCGTGGGAGGGGGGATAACCTACGAGCAGTACTTC. This translates into CSVGGGITYEQYF.

The rearrangement links TRBV13 to TRBJ2-7; D not certain. The germline V gene has CDR1 PRHDT and CDR2 FYEKMQ (reference sequence). The CDR3 is made up of 13 amino acids. V shed 1 base and J shed 7 bases, with 11 bases lying between them. In DNA, the CDR3 is TGTGCCAGCAGCTTAGACCCTCGAAGTGAGCAGTACTTC. Residues: CASSLDPRSEQYF.

This clonotype was counted between two and nine times. This chain joins TRBV29-1 and TRBJ2-5, with D perhaps matching TRBD1 (5 bases). TRBJ2-1 matches the DNA end more closely, so the J call is doubtful. CDR1 and CDR2 (germline): SQVTM, ANQGSEA. The length of the CDR3 is 13 residues. The CDR3 here is CSVGTFVFNEQFF. The CDR3 bases are TGCAGCGTTGGGACATTTGTCTTTAATGAGCAGTTCTTC.

This clonotype was picked up a small number of times. The chain recombines TRBV6-5 with TRBJ1-1; D call uncertain. The V gene's germline CDR1 is MNHEY and CDR2 SVGAGI. The CDR3 loop spans 15 amino acids. Trimming left V 4 bases short and J 0 bases short, with 12 bases between. Here the CDR3 DNA reads TGTGCCAGCAGTTTTTTGGGGTTAATGAACACTGAAGCTTTCTTT. Residues: CASSFLGLMNTEAFF.

This clonotype was detected a few times. CDR3 amino acids: CASSQFAGDEKLFF. CDR3 nucleotides: TGCGCCAGCAGCCAATTTGCAGGGGATGAAAAACTGTTTTTT. The rearrangement links TRBV4-1 to TRBJ1-4, with a tentative D call TRBD1 (6 bases). V was pared by 2 bases and J by 6 bases, with 10 bases between. Per germline, CDR1 MGHRA and CDR2 YSYEKL. The CDR3 is made up of 14 amino acids.

The V call is TRBV7-2, the J call TRBJ2-7, with D unresolved. Germline V gives CDR1 SGHTA, CDR2 FQGNSA. The ends were cut back, 5 bases at V and 2 bases at J, with 10 bases in the middle. The CDR3 covers 13 residues. The CDR3 DNA reads as TGTGCCAGCAGCCGCCACGGGCCCTACGAGCAGTACTTC. It specifies CASSRHGPYEQYF.

This sequence joins TRBV9 and TRBJ2-7, with 8 bases fitting TRBD1. Germline V gene data show CDR1 as SGDLS and CDR2 as YYNGEE. There are 15 residues in the CDR3. The V segment lost 1 base and the J segment 4 bases; nucleotides outside the gene matches: 7. In DNA, the CDR3 is TGTGCCAGCAGCGTAAACGGGCAGGGGGCTTACGAGCAGTACTTC. Translated: CASSVNGQGAYEQYF.

The V call is TRBV29-1, the J call TRBJ1-1; D call uncertain. The ends were cut back, 3 bases at V and 1 base at J, with 9 bases in the middle. The V gene's germline CDR1 is SQVTM and CDR2 ANQGSEA. The CDR3 loop spans 13 amino acids. The CDR3 DNA follows: TGCAGCGTTGACGGTAGGGAGAACACTGAAGCTTTCTTT. Translated, it gives CSVDGRENTEAFF.

This clonotype came up a few times. The genes are TRBV4-1 and TRBJ1-1; 7 bases line up with TRBD1. The CDR3 covers 15 residues. The V gene's germline CDR1 is MGHRA and CDR2 YSYEKL. With V trimmed by 1 base and J by 0 bases, 2 bases remained unmatched. This CDR3 reads CASSQVTGLNTEAFF. The CDR3 DNA is TGCGCCAGCAGCCAAGTGACAGGGTTGAACACTGAAGCTTTCTTT.